Each of the 21 T cell receptor beta chains below was sequenced from the same sample in a study of vaccination and CD4 T cells after COVID-19. These receptors lack a known antigen. CD4+ T cells that had been cultured provided DNA sequenced with the Oncomine TCR Beta short-read assay. MiXCR was run by TCRdb on the PCR reads, yielding one entry per CDR3 protein. The profile shows roughly 12,000 distinct CDR3 sequences, under 60% of them singletons. Treatment described: approximately 10-day PBMC culture with coronavirus spike peptide pools or control peptides (ViraFEST assay). Material for sequencing was CD4+ T cells from blood, cultured in vitro. The receptors shown here come from a human donor who had recovered from COVID-19.

As to this clonotype: Mismatch with germline at one junction end may stem from a read error. The chain links TRBV20-1 to TRBJ2-1; 11 bases are a match to TRBD2. The CDR3 loop spans 13 amino acids. Germline CDR1 is DFQATT and CDR2 is SNEGSKA (reference sequence). CDR3 nucleotide sequence: TGCAGCGTGGGCGAAAATAGCGGGAGGGCCGGCCTCTTC. This sequence encodes CSVGENSGRAGLF.

The J gene is TRBJ2-5, the V gene TRBV5-1, with D possibly being TRBD2 (6 bases). This CDR3 is 15 amino acids long. The germline V gene has CDR1 SGHRS and CDR2 YFSETQ. The V end was cut by 0 bases, the J end by 5 bases, with 14 bases between. CDR3 protein: CASSLDALSGETQYF. The CDR3 bases are TGCGCCAGCAGCTTGGATGCGCTGAGCGGGGAGACCCAGTACTTC.

There are a few counts of this clonotype. V gene TRBV6-1 combines with J gene TRBJ2-3; a possible D gene is TRBD2 (5 bases). Trimming pared 4 bases from V and 0 bases from J, leaving 8 bases between. This CDR3 spans 14 amino acids. In germline, CDR1 is MNHNS, CDR2 SASEGT. CDR3 nucleotide sequence: TGTGCCAGCAGTGGGCTAGCTAGCACAGATACGCAGTATTTT. It translates to CASSGLASTDTQYF.

This clonotype was detected only once. The chain carries TRBV7-2 and TRBJ2-3; D is uncertain. Between the trimmed V and J ends, which lost 5 bases and 0 bases, there was a span of 18 bases. The CDR3 loop spans 17 amino acids. From germline, CDR1 is SGHTA and CDR2 FQGNSA. The CDR3 spells CASSKGFWNPSTDTQYF. The CDR3 region has the DNA TGTGCCAGCAGCAAGGGATTTTGGAATCCTAGCACAGATACGCAGTATTTT.

This clonotype was observed a handful of times. The chain has TRBV20-1 and TRBJ2-1; TRBD2 matches 8 bases. J was trimmed by 2 bases and V by 5 bases; bases with no gene match: 2. The CDR3 spans 13 residues. Germline V lookup: CDR1 DFQATT, CDR2 SNEGSKA (reference sequence). CDR3 sequence: CSAFGRAYNEQFF. Written as DNA, the CDR3 is TGCAGTGCTTTCGGGAGGGCCTACAATGAGCAGTTCTTC.

This clonotype is labeled medium-sized. The gene calls are TRBV2 and TRBJ1-5; D not resolved. Deletions cut 2 bases from V and 4 bases from J, with 9 bases between. The germline CDR1 and CDR2 sequences are SNHLY and FYNNEI. The CDR3 has 14 amino acids. CDR3 DNA sequence: TGTGCCAGCAGTGAATCATTTGGAAATCAGCCCCAGCATTTT. Translation: CASSESFGNQPQHF.

This chain connects TRBV10-3 to TRBJ1-1; tentatively, D is TRBD1 (6 bases). The CDR3 is 13 residues long. V lost 6 bases and J 1 base, leaving 9 bases between the germline ends. Per germline, CDR1 ENHRY and CDR2 SYGVKD. The CDR3 region has the DNA TGTGCCATCAGCAGGACAGAGAACACTGAAGCTTTCTTT. This codes for CAISRTENTEAFF.

In nucleotides, the CDR3 is TGCAGTGCTAGGGCGAGAGTTAGCGGGAGGGATTCCTACGAGCAGTACTTC. It yields the protein CSARARVSGRDSYEQYF. This chain joins TRBV20-1 and TRBJ2-7, with 11 positions matching TRBD2. The junction had 11 bases not matched to a gene; V was cut back by 3 bases and J by 1 base. Germline V lookup: CDR1 DFQATT, CDR2 SNEGSKA (reference sequence). This CDR3 region has 17 residues.

This clonotype was counted a single time. The rearrangement joins TRBV6-1 to TRBJ1-2; 7 bases match TRBD1. The germline V gene encodes CDR1 MNHNS and CDR2 SASEGT. The junction had 8 bases not matched to a gene; V was cut back by 5 bases and J by 2 bases. This CDR3 has 15 residues. The CDR3 DNA reads TGTGCCAGCAGTCAGCGGACAGGACAAAACTATGGCTACACCTTC. As protein: CASSQRTGQNYGYTF.

The rearrangement joins TRBV6-2 or TRBV6-3 to TRBJ2-1; TRBD2 is a possible D gene (6 bases). The CDR3 contains 17 residues. Trimming stripped 6 bases from V and 8 bases from J, with 26 bases between. From germline, CDR1 is MNHEY and CDR2 SVGEGT. CDR3 DNA: TGTGCCAGCAGCCACCAATTTAGGCTAAAGTCGGGGGATGAGCAGTTCTTC. Translated: CASSHQFRLKSGDEQFF.

This sequence joins TRBV28 and TRBJ1-5, with D perhaps matching TRBD1 (5 bases). The CDR3 has 14 amino acids. Per germline, CDR1 MDHEN and CDR2 SYDVKM. Trimming took off 11 bases at V and 5 bases at J, with 19 bases between the two ends. The CDR3 loop reads CACTGLLRDQPQHF. DNA for the CDR3: TGTGCCTGCACGGGACTCCTAAGAGATCAGCCCCAGCATTTT.

The J gene is TRBJ2-3, the V gene TRBV7-9, with a weak D call TRBD2 (5 bases). The CDR3 has 14 amino acids. V was pared by 0 bases and J by 5 bases, with 9 bases between. Per germline, CDR1 SEHNR and CDR2 FQNEAQ (reference sequence). The CDR3 loop reads CASSLAFAGDTQYF. In DNA, the CDR3 is TGTGCCAGCAGCTTAGCGTTCGCGGGAGATACGCAGTATTTT.

The chain couples TRBV7-9 to TRBJ2-1; 7 nucleotides line up with TRBD2. V was clipped by 8 bases and J by 4 bases; unmatched bases: 8. In germline, CDR1 is SEHNR, CDR2 FQNEAQ (reference sequence). This CDR3 contains 14 residues. The CDR3 spells CASVSAGRYNEQFF. The CDR3 DNA reads TGTGCCAGCGTTTCAGCGGGGCGATACAATGAGCAGTTCTTC. Filled out from reference TRBV7-9 and TRBJ2-1, the complete variable domain reads DTGVSQNPRHKITKRGQNVTFRCDPISEHNRLYWYRQTLGQGPEFLTYFQNEAQLEKSRLLSDRFSAERPKGSFSTLEIQRTEQGDSAMYLCASVSAGRYNEQFFGPGTRLTVL.

V usage is TRBV19 and J usage is TRBJ2-1; 9 bases map to TRBD2. CDR1 and CDR2 from the germline V gene are LNHDA and SQIVND (reference sequence). With 5 bases clipped from V and 9 bases from J, the junction kept 8 bases outside the gene matches. The CDR3 is made up of 14 amino acids. CDR3 loop: CASSRGGREVEQFF. The CDR3, as DNA: TGTGCCAGTAGTCGGGGCGGGAGGGAGGTTGAGCAGTTCTTC.

The chain carries TRBV7-9 and TRBJ1-6; D remains ambiguous. V was trimmed by 2 bases and J by 10 bases, leaving 12 bases between them. This CDR3 is built from 14 residues. Germline V lookup: CDR1 SEHNR, CDR2 FQNEAQ (reference sequence). The CDR3 sequence: CASSLIGINSPLHF. In DNA, the CDR3 is TGTGCCAGCAGCTTAATTGGTATCAACTCACCCCTCCACTTT.

The gene calls are TRBV2 and TRBJ1-5, with a weak D call TRBD1 (6 bases). V was shortened by 6 bases and J by 10 bases, with 16 bases between the two germline ends. The germline V gene has CDR1 SNHLY and CDR2 FYNNEI. The CDR3 consists of 13 residues. The CDR3 is CASSGGRREPQHF. Written as DNA, the CDR3 is TGTGCCAGCAGCGGGGGCCGCCGGGAACCCCAGCATTTT. The entire variable domain, with the rest obtained from reference TRBV2 and TRBJ1-5, is as follows: EPEVTQTPSHQVTQMGQEVILRCVPISNHLYFYWYRQILGQKVEFLVSFYNNEISEKSEIFDDQFSVERPDGSNFTLKIRSTKLEDSAMYFCASSGGRREPQHFGDGTRLSIL.

In this sample, this clonotype turned up a few times. This chain connects TRBV20-1 to TRBJ1-6, with D possibly being TRBD1 (5 bases). Germline assignment: CDR1 DFQATT and CDR2 SNEGSKA (reference sequence). V dropped 6 bases and J dropped 10 bases, with 13 bases sitting between them. The CDR3 has 12 amino acids. This CDR3 is CSARDETSPLHF. DNA of the CDR3: TGCAGTGCACGGGACGAAACCTCACCCCTCCACTTT.

V gene TRBV7-2 combines with J gene TRBJ2-5; no definite D call. Trimming left V 5 bases short and J 6 bases short, with 19 bases between. The germline gives CDR1 SGHTA, CDR2 FQGNSA. The CDR3 contains 15 residues. This chain's CDR3 is CASSVLVHFLKTQYF. In DNA form, the CDR3 reads TGTGCCAGCAGCGTTTTAGTGCACTTTTTGAAGACCCAGTACTTC.

The chain has TRBV24-1 and TRBJ2-3; either TRBD1 or TRBD2 may supply D (5 bases each). This CDR3 is 13 amino acids long. Per the germline V gene, CDR1 is KGHDR and CDR2 is SFDVKD. The ends were cut back, 4 bases at V and 2 bases at J, with 6 bases in the middle. Written as DNA, the CDR3 is TGTGCCACCAGTGACGGGGCCACAGATACGCAGTATTTT. Its translation is CATSDGATDTQYF.

This clonotype was counted a single time. The V call is TRBV4-1, the J call TRBJ1-2, with D possibly matching TRBD1 (6 bases). This CDR3 is 12 amino acids long. The ends were cut back, 4 bases at V and 8 bases at J, with 11 bases in the middle. Germline CDR1 reads MGHRA; CDR2 reads YSYEKL. The CDR3 bases are TGCGCCAGCAGCCTGAGAGGGGGGGGCTACACCTTC. This translates into CASSLRGGGYTF.

The chain recombines TRBV2 with TRBJ2-2; 8 nucleotides agree with TRBD1. This CDR3 comprises 16 residues. Germline assignment: CDR1 SNHLY and CDR2 FYNNEI. Germline trimming cut 6 bases from V and 7 bases from J; bases unmatched to any gene: 13. The CDR3 protein is CASSSYLDRDGGELFF. Written as DNA, the CDR3 is TGTGCCAGCAGCTCTTATTTGGACAGGGATGGCGGGGAGCTGTTTTTT.